The rows below give T cell receptor beta chains drawn from one sample of a study of blood T cell repertoires in COVID-19. Assay used: immunoSEQ multiplex PCR; TCRdb lists only in-frame clones, some missing. In the table there are 450,000 to 500,000 clones, approximately 83% of which are singletons. The source material was peripheral blood. The source of these receptors is a human donor in a cohort sampled during active COVID-19. The CDR3 runs from the conserved cysteine through the conserved F or W. D genes are given only for firm matches. Rows give clone size only sometimes, using once, few, many, or a class for an expanded clone.

TRBJ1-2,NA,NA,TRBV6-6,CASSVGTHFYGYTF,TGTGCCAGCAGTGTAGGGACACACTTTTATGGCTACACCTTC
TRBJ2-7,TRBD1,few,TRBV28,CASSYRGWTSYEQYF,TGTGCCAGCAGTTACAGGGGATGGACCTCCTACGAGCAGTACTTC
TRBJ1-2,TRBD1,NA,TRBV5-1,CASSLAGTGGGYTF,TGCGCCAGCAGCTTGGCCGGGACAGGGGGTGGCTACACCTTC
TRBJ1-1,TRBD1,NA,TRBV18,CASSQTDRVASEAFF,TGTGCCAGCTCACAAACAGACAGGGTGGCCTCTGAAGCTTTCTTT
TRBJ2-7,TRBD2,NA,TRBV7-2,CASSLMAGGTYEQYF,TGTGCCAGCAGCTTAATGGCGGGAGGGACCTACGAGCAGTACTTC
TRBJ1-2,NA,NA,TRBV9,CASSGDNSGGYTF,TGTGCCAGCAGCGGGGACAATTCGGGTGGCTACACCTTC
TRBJ2-5,TRBD1,NA,TRBV5-1,CASSPGTETKRPQYF,TGCGCCAGCAGCCCTGGGACAGAAACCAAGAGACCCCAGTACTTC
TRBJ1-1,NA,NA,TRBV2,CASSGQVNTEAFF,TGTGCCAGCAGTGGACAGGTGAACACTGAAGCTTTCTTT
TRBJ1-5,NA,NA,TRBV19,CASSIDGGRGNQPQHF,TGTGCCAGTAGTATAGACGGAGGGCGCGGCAATCAGCCCCAGCATTTT
TRBJ2-5,TRBD2,NA,TRBV14,CASSRGGGGETQYF,TGTGCCAGCAGCCGCGGCGGGGGAGGCGAGACCCAGTACTTC
TRBJ2-7,TRBD2,NA,TRBV5-6,CASSFTGLAIYEQYF,TGTGCCAGCAGCTTTACCGGACTAGCGATCTACGAGCAGTACTTC
TRBJ1-1,TRBD1,once,TRBV5-4,CASSFTGGNTEAFF,TGTGCCAGCAGCTTTACAGGGGGTAACACTGAAGCTTTCTTT
TRBJ2-1,NA,few,TRBV19,CASRIGGPSYNEQFF,TGTGCCAGTAGAATCGGCGGGCCCTCCTACAATGAGCAGTTCTTC
TRBJ2-3,NA,NA,TRBV7-3,CASGRDTGGTDTQYF,TGTGCCAGCGGGAGGGACACCGGGGGCACAGATACGCAGTATTTT
TRBJ2-5,TRBD1,NA,TRBV4-3,CASSLAGTGYAETQYF,TGCGCCAGCAGCCTCGCCGGGACAGGGTATGCAGAGACCCAGTACTTC
TRBJ2-3,TRBD2,once,TRBV6-5,CASTERGTRGNTQYF,TGTGCCAGCACCGAAAGGGGGACTAGGGGAAATACGCAGTATTTT
TRBJ1-2,NA,NA,TRBV5-4,CASSLAGAGGYTF,TGTGCCAGCAGCCTAGCAGGCGCAGGTGGCTACACCTTC
TRBJ2-3,TRBD2,NA,TRBV28,CASSSGTSRSTDTQYF,TGTGCCAGCAGTTCCGGGACTAGCCGAAGCACAGATACGCAGTATTTT
TRBJ2-1,NA,NA,TRBV7-2,CASSLVAGSGDEQFF,TGTGCCAGCAGCTTAGTAGCGGGTTCAGGGGATGAGCAGTTCTTC